The sample holds many counts of the clone carrying this T cell receptor beta chain. What it binds is not known. These data originate in a study of T cells after yellow fever vaccination. Study summary: With SMART-Seq v4 Ultra Low Input, the fractions containing low cell numbers were prepared. The study's findings and limits: Peak timing came faster in the weaker secondary response, day 5 versus 15.

V was clipped by 1 base and J by 5 bases, with 21 bases between them. The CDR3 runs to 18 residues. Germline CDR1 is LGHNA and CDR2 is YSLEER. For TCR, cDNA came from 5'RACE template switching, which added a universal primer site and UMIs. TCRdb recomputed calls from the 5' RACE reads with MiXCR, one row per CDR3 protein. This sample has 200,000 to 300,000 distinct CDR3 sequences; about 7.1% occur once, and the top ten carry about 0.85%. The sequences come from CD4+ T cells sorted from PBMCs, collected 15 days after the yellow fever booster vaccination. This rearrangement joins TRBV4-3 to TRBJ2-1, with TRBD2 as a possible D gene (5 bases). The TCR sequence derives from a man younger than 40 who received the YFV17D yellow fever vaccine. The CDR3 region has the DNA TGCGCCAGCAGCCAAGTACTAGGGCCCCCAAGAAAGGACAATGAGCAGTTCTTC. Protein sequence: CASSQVLGPPRKDNEQFF.